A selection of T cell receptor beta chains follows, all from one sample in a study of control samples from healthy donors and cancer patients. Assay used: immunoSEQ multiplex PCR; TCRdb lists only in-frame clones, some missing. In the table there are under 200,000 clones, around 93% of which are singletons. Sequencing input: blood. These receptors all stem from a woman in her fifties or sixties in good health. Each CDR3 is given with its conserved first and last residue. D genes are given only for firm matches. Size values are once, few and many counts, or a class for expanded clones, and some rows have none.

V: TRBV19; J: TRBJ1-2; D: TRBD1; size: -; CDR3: CASRRDRDTPGYTF; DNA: TGTGCCAGTAGGCGCGACAGGGATACCCCTGGCTACACCTTC
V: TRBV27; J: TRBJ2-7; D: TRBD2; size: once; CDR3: CASTTSGGDEQYF; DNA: TGTGCCAGCACCACTAGCGGGGGCGACGAGCAGTACTTC
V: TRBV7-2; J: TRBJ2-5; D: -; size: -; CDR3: CASSFDGPLSETQYF; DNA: TGTGCCAGCAGCTTTGACGGGCCGCTCTCGGAGACCCAGTACTTC
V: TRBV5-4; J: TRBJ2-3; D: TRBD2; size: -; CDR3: CASSLDSGGHTQYF; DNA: TGTGCCAGCAGCTTGGATAGCGGGGGTCATACGCAGTATTTT
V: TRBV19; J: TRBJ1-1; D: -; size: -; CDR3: CASTTLEGAFF; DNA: TGTGCCAGTACGACTCTCGAGGGAGCTTTCTTT
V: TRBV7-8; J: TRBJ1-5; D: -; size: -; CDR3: CASSLSKGAGQPQHF; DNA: TGTGCCAGCAGCTTAAGTAAAGGGGCCGGTCAGCCCCAGCATTTT
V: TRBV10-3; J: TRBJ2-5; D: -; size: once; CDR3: CAIRTGTSQETQYF; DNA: TGTGCCATCAGAACCGGGACATCTCAAGAGACCCAGTACTTC
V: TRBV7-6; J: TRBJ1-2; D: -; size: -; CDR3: CASSETEDYGYTF; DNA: TGTGCCAGCAGCGAGACAGAAGACTATGGCTACACCTTC
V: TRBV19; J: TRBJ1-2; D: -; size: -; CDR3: CAIKKGGSNYGYTF; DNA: TGTGCCATCAAAAAGGGAGGGAGTAACTATGGCTACACCTTC
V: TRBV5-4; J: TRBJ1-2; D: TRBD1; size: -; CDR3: CASSLEGDRGLYGYTF; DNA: TGTGCCAGCAGCTTGGAGGGTGACAGGGGGTTATATGGCTACACCTTC